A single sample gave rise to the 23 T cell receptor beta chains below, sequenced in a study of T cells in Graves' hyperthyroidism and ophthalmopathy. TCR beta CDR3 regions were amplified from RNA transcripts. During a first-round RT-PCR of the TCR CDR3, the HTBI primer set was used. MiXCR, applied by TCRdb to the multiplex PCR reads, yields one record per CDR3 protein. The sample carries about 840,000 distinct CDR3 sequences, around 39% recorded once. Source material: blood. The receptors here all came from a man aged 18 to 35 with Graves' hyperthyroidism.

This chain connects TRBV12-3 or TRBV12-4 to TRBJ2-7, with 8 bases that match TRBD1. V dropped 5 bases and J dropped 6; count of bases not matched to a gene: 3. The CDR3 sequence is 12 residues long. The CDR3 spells CASSRTGREQYF. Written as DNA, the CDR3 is TGTGCCAGCAGTCGGACAGGGCGCGAGCAGTACTTC.

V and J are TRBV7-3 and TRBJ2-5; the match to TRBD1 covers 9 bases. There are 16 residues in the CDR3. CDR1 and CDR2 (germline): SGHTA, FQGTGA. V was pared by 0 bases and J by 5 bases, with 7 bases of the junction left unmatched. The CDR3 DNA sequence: TGTGCCAGCAGCTTAACGGGACAGGGCCAGACGGAGACCCAGTACTTC. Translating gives CASSLTGQGQTETQYF. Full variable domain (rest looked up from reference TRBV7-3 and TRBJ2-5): GAGVSQTPSNKVTEKGKYVELRCDPISGHTALYWYRQSLGQGPEFLIYFQGTGAADDSGLPNDRFFAVRPEGSVSTLKIQRTERGDSAVYLCASSLTGQGQTETQYFGPGTRLLVL.

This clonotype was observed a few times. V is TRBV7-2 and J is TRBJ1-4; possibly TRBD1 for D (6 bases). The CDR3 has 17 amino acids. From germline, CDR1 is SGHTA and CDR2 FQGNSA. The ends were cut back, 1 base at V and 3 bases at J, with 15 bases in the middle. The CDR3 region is CASSLVFGGVPNEKLFF. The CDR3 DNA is TGTGCCAGCAGCTTAGTATTCGGGGGCGTCCCTAATGAAAAACTGTTTTTT.

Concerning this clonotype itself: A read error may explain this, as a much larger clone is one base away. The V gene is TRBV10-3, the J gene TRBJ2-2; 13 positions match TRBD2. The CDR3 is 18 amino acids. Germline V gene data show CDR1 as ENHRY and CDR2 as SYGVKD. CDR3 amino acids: CASSESGTSGTNTGELFF. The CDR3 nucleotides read TGTGCCAGCAGTGAGTCCGGGACTAGCGGGACGAACACCGGGGAGCTGTTTTTT.

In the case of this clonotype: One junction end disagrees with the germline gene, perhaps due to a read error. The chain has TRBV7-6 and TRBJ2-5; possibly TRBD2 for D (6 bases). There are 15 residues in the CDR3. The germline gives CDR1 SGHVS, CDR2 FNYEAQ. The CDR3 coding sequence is TGCGCCAGCAGCCAAGGCGGGGCCGGGGGAGAGACCCAGTACTTC. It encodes CASSQGGAGGETQYF.

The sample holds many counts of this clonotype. The CDR3 sequence is CASSLDPRTGRRETQYF. The CDR3 coding sequence is TGTGCCAGCAGCTTAGACCCAAGGACAGGGCGGCGAGAGACCCAGTACTTC. V and J are TRBV7-2 and TRBJ2-5, with 8 bases matching TRBD1. V trimming: 1 base; J trimming: 4 bases; junction bases outside the gene matches: 11. The germline gives CDR1 SGHTA, CDR2 FQGNSA. This CDR3 contains 17 residues.

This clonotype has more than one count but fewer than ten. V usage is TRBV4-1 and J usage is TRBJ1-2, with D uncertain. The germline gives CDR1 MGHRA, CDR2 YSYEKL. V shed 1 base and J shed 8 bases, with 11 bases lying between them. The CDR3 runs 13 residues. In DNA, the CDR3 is TGCGCCAGCAGCCAAGGAGACCTGAGCGGCTACACCTTC. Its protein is CASSQGDLSGYTF.

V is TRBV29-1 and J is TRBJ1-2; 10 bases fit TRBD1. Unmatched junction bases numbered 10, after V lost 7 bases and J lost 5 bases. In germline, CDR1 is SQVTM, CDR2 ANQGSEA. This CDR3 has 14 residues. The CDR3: CSGRGQGDPYGYTF. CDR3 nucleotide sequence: TGCAGCGGTCGTGGACAGGGGGATCCTTATGGCTACACCTTC.

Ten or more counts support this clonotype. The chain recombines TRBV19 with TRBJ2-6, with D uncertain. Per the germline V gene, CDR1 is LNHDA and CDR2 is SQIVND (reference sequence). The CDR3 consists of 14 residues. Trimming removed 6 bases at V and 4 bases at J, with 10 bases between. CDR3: CASRGSGGANVLTF. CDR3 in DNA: TGTGCCAGTAGGGGATCTGGGGGGGCCAACGTCCTGACTTTC.

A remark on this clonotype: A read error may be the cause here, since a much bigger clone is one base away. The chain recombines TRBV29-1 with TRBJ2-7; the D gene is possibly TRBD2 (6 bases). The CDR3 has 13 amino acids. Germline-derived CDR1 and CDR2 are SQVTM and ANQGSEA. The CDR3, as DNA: TGCTGCGTTAGTCGGGGGTTCGCATACGAGCAGTACTTC. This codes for CCVSRGFAYEQYF.

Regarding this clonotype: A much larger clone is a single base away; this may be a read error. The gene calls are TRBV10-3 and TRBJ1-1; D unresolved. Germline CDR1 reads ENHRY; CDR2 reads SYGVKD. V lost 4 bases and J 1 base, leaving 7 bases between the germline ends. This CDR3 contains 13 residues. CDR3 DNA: TGTGCCATCAGTGGGATCCCGAACACTGAAGCTTTCTTT. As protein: CAISGIPNTEAFF.

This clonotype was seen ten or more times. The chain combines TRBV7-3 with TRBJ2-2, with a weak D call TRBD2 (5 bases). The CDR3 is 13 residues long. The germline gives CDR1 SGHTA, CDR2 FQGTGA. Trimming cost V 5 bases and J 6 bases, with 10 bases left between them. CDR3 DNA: TGTGCCAGCAGCCCCCGAGGGCCCGGGGAGCTGTTTTTT. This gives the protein CASSPRGPGELFF.

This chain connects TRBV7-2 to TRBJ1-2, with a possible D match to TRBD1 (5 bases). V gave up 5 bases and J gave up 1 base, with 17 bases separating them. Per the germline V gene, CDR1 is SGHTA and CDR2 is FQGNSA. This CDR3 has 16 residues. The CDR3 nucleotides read TGTGCCAGCAGCCCCTCAGGGTTCGGTAATAACTATGGCTACACCTTC. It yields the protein CASSPSGFGNNYGYTF.

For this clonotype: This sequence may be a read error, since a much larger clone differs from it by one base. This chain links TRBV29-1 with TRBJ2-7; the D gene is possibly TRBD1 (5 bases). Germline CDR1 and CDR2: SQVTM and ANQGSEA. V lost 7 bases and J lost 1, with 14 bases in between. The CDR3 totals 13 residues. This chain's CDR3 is CSGGQGFSYEQYF. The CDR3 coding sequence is TGCAGCGGTGGGCAGGGATTTTCCTACGAGCAGTACTTC.

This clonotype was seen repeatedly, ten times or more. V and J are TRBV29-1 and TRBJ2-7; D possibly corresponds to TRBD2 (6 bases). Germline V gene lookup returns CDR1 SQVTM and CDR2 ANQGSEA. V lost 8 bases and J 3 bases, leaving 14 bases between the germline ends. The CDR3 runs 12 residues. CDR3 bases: TGCAGCCCGGGGGAGACATGCTACGAGCAGTACTTC. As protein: CSPGETCYEQYF.

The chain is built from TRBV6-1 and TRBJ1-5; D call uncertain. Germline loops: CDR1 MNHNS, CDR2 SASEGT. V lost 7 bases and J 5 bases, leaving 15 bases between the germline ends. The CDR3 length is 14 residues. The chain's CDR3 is CASTPPVRDQPQHF. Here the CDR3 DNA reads TGTGCCAGCACCCCCCCGGTGCGGGATCAGCCCCAGCATTTT.

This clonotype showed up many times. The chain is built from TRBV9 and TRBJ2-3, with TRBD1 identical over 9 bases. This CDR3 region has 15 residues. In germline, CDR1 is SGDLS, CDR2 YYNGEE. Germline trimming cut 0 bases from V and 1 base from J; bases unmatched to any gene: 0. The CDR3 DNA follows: TGTGCCAGCAGCGTAGGGACAGGGGGCACAGATACGCAGTATTTT. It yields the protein CASSVGTGGTDTQYF.

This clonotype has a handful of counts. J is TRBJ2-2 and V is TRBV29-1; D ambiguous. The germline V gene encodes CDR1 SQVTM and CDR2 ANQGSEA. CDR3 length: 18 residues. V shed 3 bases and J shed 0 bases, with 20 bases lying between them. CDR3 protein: CSVDLGLGPGSNTGELFF. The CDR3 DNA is TGCAGCGTTGATTTAGGTTTAGGGCCCGGTTCGAACACCGGGGAGCTGTTTTTT.

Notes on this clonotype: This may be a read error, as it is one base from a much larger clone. CDR3 loop: CASSPGKPNTEAFF. The CDR3 DNA sequence: TGTGCCAGCAGCCCGGGCAAGCCGAACACTGAAGCTTTCTTT. The chain couples TRBV7-3 to TRBJ1-1; D not resolved. From germline, CDR1 is SGHTA and CDR2 FQGTGA. V was trimmed by 5 bases and J by 1 base, leaving 11 bases between them. The CDR3 runs to 14 residues.

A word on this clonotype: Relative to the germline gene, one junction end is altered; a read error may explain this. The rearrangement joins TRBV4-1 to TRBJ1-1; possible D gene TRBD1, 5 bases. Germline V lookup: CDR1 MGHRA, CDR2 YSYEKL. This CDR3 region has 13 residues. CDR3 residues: CAGSQEGTTEAFF. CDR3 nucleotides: TGCGCCGGCAGCCAAGAGGGGACCACTGAAGCTTTCTTT.

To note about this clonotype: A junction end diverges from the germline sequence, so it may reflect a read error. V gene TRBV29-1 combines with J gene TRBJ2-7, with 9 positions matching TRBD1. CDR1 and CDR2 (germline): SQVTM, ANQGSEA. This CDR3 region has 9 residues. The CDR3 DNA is TGCAGCGTTGTTGGGACAGGGTGCTTC. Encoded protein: CSVVGTGCF.

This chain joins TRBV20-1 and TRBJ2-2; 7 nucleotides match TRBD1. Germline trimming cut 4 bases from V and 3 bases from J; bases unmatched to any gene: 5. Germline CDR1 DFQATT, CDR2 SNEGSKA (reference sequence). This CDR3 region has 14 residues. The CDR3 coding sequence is TGCAGTGCTATCAGACAGGGATACACCGGGGAGCTGTTTTTT. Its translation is CSAIRQGYTGELFF.

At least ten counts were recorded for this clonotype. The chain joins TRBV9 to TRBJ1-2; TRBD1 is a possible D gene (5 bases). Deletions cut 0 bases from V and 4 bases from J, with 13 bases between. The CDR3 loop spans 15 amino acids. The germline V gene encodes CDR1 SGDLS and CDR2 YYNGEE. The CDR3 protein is CASSVGGGTLYGYTF. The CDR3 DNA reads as TGTGCCAGCAGCGTAGGTGGAGGGACCCTCTATGGCTACACCTTC.